The clone carrying this T cell receptor (beta chain) has more than one count but fewer than ten. The data belong to a study of T cells of healthy individuals. Using its own MiXCR run on the 5' RACE reads, TCRdb lists one record per CDR3 protein. This sample has about 100,000 distinct CDR3 sequences, with roughly 15% found just once. The V gene end was trimmed by 6 bases and the J gene end by 0 bases; junction bases not matched to a gene: 0. The germline CDR1 and CDR2 sequences are DFQATT and SNEGSKA (reference sequence). There are 13 residues in the CDR3. The chain combines TRBV20-1 with TRBJ1-4; 8 bases match TRBD1. This TCR came from a human donor in good health. The CDR3 nucleotides read TGCAGTGCGGACAGGGCAACTAATGAAAAACTGTTTTTT. The encoded protein is CSADRATNEKLFF.